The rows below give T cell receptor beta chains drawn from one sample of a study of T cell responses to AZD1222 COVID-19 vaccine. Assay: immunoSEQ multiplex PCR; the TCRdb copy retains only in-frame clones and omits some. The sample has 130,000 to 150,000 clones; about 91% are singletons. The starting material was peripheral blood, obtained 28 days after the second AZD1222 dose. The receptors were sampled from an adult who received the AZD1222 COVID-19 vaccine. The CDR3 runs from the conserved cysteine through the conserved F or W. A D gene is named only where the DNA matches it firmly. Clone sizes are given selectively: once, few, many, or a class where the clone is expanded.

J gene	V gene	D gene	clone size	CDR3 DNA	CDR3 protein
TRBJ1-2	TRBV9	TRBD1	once	TGTGCCAGCAGCGTAGTAGGGGGGACAGGTTATTATGGCTACACCTTC	CASSVVGGTGYYGYTF
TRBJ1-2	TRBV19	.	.	TGTGCCACCGGAGGAGTGGACAGCCCTAACTATGGCTACACCTTC	CATGGVDSPNYGYTF
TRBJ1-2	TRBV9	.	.	TGTGCCAGCAGCGGGGGGGAACTCTATGGCTACACCTTC	CASSGGELYGYTF
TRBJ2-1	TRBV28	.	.	TGTGCCAGCAGCCTGACAGCTCCCAATGAGCAGTTCTTC	CASSLTAPNEQFF
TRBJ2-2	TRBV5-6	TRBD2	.	TGTGCCAGCAGCCGGACTAGCGGGGCCACCGGGGAGCTGTTTTTT	CASSRTSGATGELFF
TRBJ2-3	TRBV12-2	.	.	TGTGCAAGTCGCTTAGCGCTGGATGCTCTGGGACAAGAGCGAGATACGCAGTATTTT	CASRLALDALGQERDTQYF
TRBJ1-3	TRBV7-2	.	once	TGTGCCAGCAGTGACCAAGGGTGGGGCTCTGGAAACACCATATATTTT	CASSDQGWGSGNTIYF
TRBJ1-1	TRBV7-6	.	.	TGTGCCAGCAGCTTACCTTGGAGAGGAGCACGGAACACTGAAGCTTTCTTT	CASSLPWRGARNTEAFF
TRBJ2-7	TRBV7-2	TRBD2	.	TGTGCCAGCAGCTTAGTTGGCGGGAGTTCCTACGAGCAGTACTTC	CASSLVGGSSYEQYF
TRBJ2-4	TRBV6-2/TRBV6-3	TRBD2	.	TGTGCCAGCAGGCCTCAGGGGCCGGCTAGCGGGGATTTAGCCAAAAACATTCAGTACTTC	CASRPQGPASGDLAKNIQYF
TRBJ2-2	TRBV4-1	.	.	TGCGCCAGCAGCCAAGATTTGGGTCGGGACACCGGGGAGCTGTTTTTT	CASSQDLGRDTGELFF
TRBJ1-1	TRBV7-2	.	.	TGTGCCAGCAGCTTTCTGCCAGGCGGTTCGGCTTTCTTT	CASSFLPGGSAFF
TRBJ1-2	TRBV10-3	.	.	TGTGCCATCAGTGATCTCAGCTATGGCTACACCTTC	CAISDLSYGYTF
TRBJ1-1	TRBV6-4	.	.	TGTGCCAGCAGTTTCCTCCCGACAGGCCCCCTGAACACTGAAGCTTTCTTT	CASSFLPTGPLNTEAFF
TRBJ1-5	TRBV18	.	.	TGTGCCAGCTCACCACGCAGGGGCAATCAGCCCCAGCATTTT	CASSPRRGNQPQHF
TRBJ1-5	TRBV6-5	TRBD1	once	TGTGCCAGCCGACAGGGGATTAGCAATCAGCCCCAGCATTTT	CASRQGISNQPQHF
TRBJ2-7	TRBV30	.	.	TGTGCCTGGAGTCTCGGGAACTACGAGCAGTACTTC	CAWSLGNYEQYF
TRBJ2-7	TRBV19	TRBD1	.	TGTGCCAGTAGACCGACAGGGTTCTACGAGCAGTACTTC	CASRPTGFYEQYF
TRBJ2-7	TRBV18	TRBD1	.	TGTGCCAGCTCTCCAACACGACAGGGGGCGATGGGTGAGCAGTACTTC	CASSPTRQGAMGEQYF
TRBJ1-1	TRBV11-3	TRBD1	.	TGTGCCAGCAGCACGCGACCTACAGGGGTCAACACTGAAGCTTTCTTT	CASSTRPTGVNTEAFF
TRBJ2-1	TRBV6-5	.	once	TGTGCCACCGTTGCGCTGGACAATGAGCAGTTCTTC	CATVALDNEQFF
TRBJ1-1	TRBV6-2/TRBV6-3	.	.	TGTGCCAGCAGTTATCCCCAGGTGAACACTGAAGCTTTCTTT	CASSYPQVNTEAFF
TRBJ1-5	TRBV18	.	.	TGTGCCAGCTCAACTAGTAACAGGGGCAATCAGCCCCAGCATTTT	CASSTSNRGNQPQHF
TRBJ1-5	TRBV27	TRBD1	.	TGTGCCAGCAGTCCACAGGGGGGCAGAAATCAGCCCCAGCATTTT	CASSPQGGRNQPQHF
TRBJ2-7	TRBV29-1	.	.	TGCAGCGTTCGAGGGGACAAATACGAGCAGTACTTC	CSVRGDKYEQYF
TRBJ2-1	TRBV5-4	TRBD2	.	TGTGCCAGCAGCTTAGCGGGGGGAACCTACAATGAGCAGTTCTTC	CASSLAGGTYNEQFF
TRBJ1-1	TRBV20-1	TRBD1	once	TGCAGTGCTAGTGGGACAGCAAACACTGAAGCTTTCTTT	CSASGTANTEAFF
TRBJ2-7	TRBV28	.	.	TGTGCCAGCAGTTTTCACAGCGGAAAGACCTACGAGCAGTACTTC	CASSFHSGKTYEQYF
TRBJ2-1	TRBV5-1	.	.	TGCGCCAGCAGCTTGGGACTATCATTGGGGGAGCAGTTCTTC	CASSLGLSLGEQFF
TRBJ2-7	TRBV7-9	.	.	TGTGCCAGCAGCTTGTTCTGGGGCTCTATCTACGAGCAGTACTTC	CASSLFWGSIYEQYF
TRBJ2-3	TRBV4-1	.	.	TGCGCCAGCAGCCATGCGGGGAGGGGGCAGGCAGATACGCAGTATTTT	CASSHAGRGQADTQYF
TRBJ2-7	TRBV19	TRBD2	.	TGTGCCAGTAGTATCTCCGCGGGAGGGCCTATTTGGCAGTACTTC	CASSISAGGPIWQYF